This T cell receptor beta chain was sequenced in a study of cytomegalovirus exposure and HLA in healthy donors. Study details: Within the Caucasian-associated ancestry cluster were roughly 81% of the approximately 400 genotyped donors. Study findings and constraints: Later, an analysis showed that TCR beta chains associated with HLA were more clonally expanded than others that were equally common. Reports credit the classifier with highly specific, highly sensitive diagnosis of cytomegalovirus status. Researchers reported in a later analysis that a missense DCLRE1C variant was tied to TCR beta V- and J-gene trimming.

The V end lost 0 bases, the J end lost 2 bases, and 8 bases lay between the germline ends. Germline CDR1 and CDR2: SGHNT and YYREEE (reference sequence). The CDR3 totals 14 residues. 13 Jbeta primers and 60 Vbeta primers were used for the PCR. Assay used: immunoSEQ multiplex PCR; TCRdb lists only in-frame clones, some missing. The profile shows about 170,000 clones, 62% of them singletons. The table lists this clone with a few counts. Its antigen is currently unknown. The gene calls are TRBV5-4 and TRBJ2-5; perhaps TRBD2 as D (6 bases). The sequence was obtained from a man between 40 and 49 years old in good health and CMV-seronegative. The sample taken for sequencing was PBMCs. CDR3 protein: CASSLGLVQETQYF. Here the CDR3 DNA reads TGTGCCAGCAGCTTGGGACTAGTGCAAGAGACCCAGTACTTC.